These 21 T cell receptor beta chains share one sample of origin, sequenced in a study of cytomegalovirus exposure and HLA in healthy donors. The PCR contained 60 Vbeta and 13 Jbeta primers. Using immunoSEQ multiplex PCR, the repertoire was profiled, and TCRdb retains in-frame clones only, with some absent. This sample has about 150,000 clones; approximately 72% occur once, and the top ten carry under 1.5%. Sample: PBMCs. The receptors were sampled from a man between 18 and 35 years old in good health and CMV-seronegative.

The V and J genes are TRBV6-5 and TRBJ2-5, with 7 bases matching TRBD1. Trimming at V came to 2 bases and at J to 4 bases, leaving 7 bases not matched to a gene. The CDR3 is 15 amino acids. Germline lookup yields CDR1 MNHEY and CDR2 SVGAGI. CDR3 in amino acids: CASSYDTTGLETQYF. CDR3 in DNA: TGTGCCAGCAGTTACGATACGACAGGGTTAGAGACCCAGTACTTC.

This chain's CDR3 is CASSLVGGRGNEQFF. CDR3 nucleotide sequence: TGTGCCAGCAGCTTAGTTGGAGGGCGGGGCAATGAGCAGTTCTTC. V gene TRBV7-9 combines with J gene TRBJ2-1, with D perhaps matching TRBD2 (6 bases). The CDR3 runs 15 residues. V was pared by 1 base and J by 6 bases, with 13 bases between. Germline CDR1 reads SEHNR; CDR2 reads FQNEAQ (reference sequence).

For the CDR3, the DNA is TGTGCCAGTAGCCAGAGGGACTCCCTCACCTACGAGCAGTACTTC. This codes for CASSQRDSLTYEQYF. This rearrangement joins TRBV19 to TRBJ2-7; weak D call: TRBD2 (6 bases). In germline, CDR1 is LNHDA, CDR2 SQIVND (reference sequence). V was cut by 6 bases and J by 2 bases, with 17 bases left in between. The CDR3 extends over 15 amino acids. The full variable domain, in which reference TRBV19 and TRBJ2-7 provide the parts outside the CDR3, is DGGITQSPKYLFRKEGQNVTLSCEQNLNHDAMYWYRQDPGQGLRLIYYSQIVNDFQKGDIAEGYSVSREKKESFPLTVTSAQKNPTAFYLCASSQRDSLTYEQYFGPGTRLTVT.

This chain links TRBV6-5 with TRBJ1-2, with D perhaps TRBD1 (5 bases). CDR1 and CDR2 (germline): MNHEY, SVGAGI. The CDR3 extends over 13 amino acids. V shed 5 bases and J shed 6 bases, with 13 bases lying between them. The chain's CDR3 is CASSRQKGDGYTF. CDR3 sequence (DNA): TGTGCCAGCAGTCGCCAAAAAGGGGATGGCTACACCTTC.

V gene TRBV4-3 combines with J gene TRBJ1-1; 9 bases line up with TRBD1. Germline V gives CDR1 LGHNA, CDR2 YSLEER. V gave up 1 base and J gave up 3 bases; unmatched junction bases: 9. The CDR3 is 17 amino acids. The CDR3 sequence: CASSQGMDRGGDTEAFF. CDR3 bases: TGCGCCAGCAGCCAAGGTATGGACAGGGGAGGGGACACTGAAGCTTTCTTT.

The chain links TRBV7-6 to TRBJ2-7, with D tentatively TRBD2 (5 bases). CDR3 length: 16 amino acids. CDR1 is SGHVS, CDR2 FNYEAQ, per germline. V lost 4 bases and J lost 2, with 18 bases in between. The CDR3 loop is CASSSPRGSVPYEQYF. CDR3 DNA: TGTGCCAGCAGCTCACCCCGTGGTAGCGTGCCCTACGAGCAGTACTTC. The full variable domain, its missing parts supplied by reference TRBV7-6 and TRBJ2-7, is GAGVSQSPRYKVTKRGQDVALRCDPISGHVSLYWYRQALGQGPEFLTYFNYEAQQDKSGLPNDRFSAERPEGSISTLTIQRTEQRDSAMYRCASSSPRGSVPYEQYFGPGTRLTVT.

This clone was recorded a few times. This rearrangement joins TRBV7-8 to TRBJ2-7, with TRBD1 matching 10 bases. Germline V lookup: CDR1 SGHVS, CDR2 FQNEAQ. The V and J ends lost 5 bases and 3 bases, in that order; junction bases with no gene match: 4. The length of the CDR3 is 14 residues. The CDR3 nucleotides read TGTGCCAGCAGCCCTTGGACAGGGGGCTACGAGCAGTACTTC. Its protein product is CASSPWTGGYEQYF.

The chain has TRBV28 and TRBJ2-3; 9 positions match TRBD2. CDR3 size: 14 residues. Germline V gene lookup returns CDR1 MDHEN and CDR2 SYDVKM. With 5 bases clipped from V and 6 bases from J, the junction kept 6 bases outside the gene matches. The CDR3 spells CASSTGLASDTQYF. Written as DNA, the CDR3 is TGTGCCAGCAGTACCGGACTAGCGTCCGATACGCAGTATTTT.

The genes are TRBV7-9 and TRBJ2-6, with TRBD1 identical over 7 bases. Germline loops: CDR1 SEHNR, CDR2 FQNEAQ (reference sequence). The CDR3 is 15 residues long. V was pared by 4 bases and J by 2 bases, with 2 bases of the junction left unmatched. For the CDR3, the DNA is TGTGCCAGCAGCTCTACAGGGGCTGGGGCCAACGTCCTGACTTTC. Translating gives CASSSTGAGANVLTF.

CDR3 residues: CASSLRNPGQGAYGYTF. In DNA form, the CDR3 reads TGTGCCAGCAGCTTGAGGAATCCGGGACAGGGGGCGTATGGCTACACCTTC. The chain has TRBV7-9 and TRBJ1-2, with 12 bases that match TRBD1. Germline V gives CDR1 SEHNR, CDR2 FQNEAQ (reference sequence). J was trimmed by 5 bases and V by 3 bases; bases with no gene match: 10. CDR3 length equals 17 residues.

This rearrangement joins TRBV18 to TRBJ2-1; 7 bases are a match to TRBD2. The germline V gene encodes CDR1 KGHSH and CDR2 LQKENI. V lost 0 bases to trimming and J lost 1 base; unmatched junction nucleotides: 3. The CDR3 sequence is 16 residues long. The CDR3 nucleotides are TGTGCCAGCTCACCACCGGGCGGGAGTTCCTACAATGAGCAGTTCTTC. Translated, it gives CASSPPGGSSYNEQFF.

The rearrangement uses TRBV9 and TRBJ2-1; D is possibly TRBD1 (7 bases). Germline V gene data show CDR1 as SGDLS and CDR2 as YYNGEE. The ends were cut back, 0 bases at V and 4 bases at J, with 11 bases in the middle. This CDR3 is 15 amino acids long. Here the CDR3 DNA reads TGTGCCAGCAGCGTAGGGCAGGGGGGATACAATGAGCAGTTCTTC. Translating it yields CASSVGQGGYNEQFF.

The genes are TRBV7-2 and TRBJ2-7; TRBD2 matches at 9 bases. Germline trimming cut 6 bases from V and 3 bases from J; bases unmatched to any gene: 18. This CDR3 contains 18 residues. CDR1 and CDR2 from the germline V gene are SGHTA and FQGNSA. CDR3 protein: CASRGFADRSGRFYEQYF. The DNA of the CDR3 is TGTGCCAGCAGAGGATTTGCGGATCGAAGCGGGAGGTTCTACGAGCAGTACTTC.

V usage is TRBV2 and J usage is TRBJ2-7; a possible D gene is TRBD2 (5 bases). There are 13 residues in the CDR3. CDR1 is SNHLY, CDR2 FYNNEI, per germline. The V and J ends lost 6 bases and 3 bases respectively, with 12 bases between them. CDR3 bases: TGTGCCAGCAGGAGAGGCGCGGGCTACGAGCAGTACTTC. As protein: CASRRGAGYEQYF.

The CDR3 coding sequence is TGTGCCAGCAGCCCCCGGGACAGGGAGAACTATGGCTACACCTTC. Residues: CASSPRDRENYGYTF. The chain uses TRBV9 and TRBJ1-2; 9 positions agree with TRBD1. V lost 4 bases and J lost 2; bases outside the gene matches: 6. Germline V CDR1 and CDR2: SGDLS, YYNGEE. The CDR3 spans 15 residues.

The V call is TRBV28, the J call TRBJ2-3, with D perhaps matching TRBD2 (6 bases). Trimming removed 4 bases at V and 2 bases at J, with 10 bases between. This CDR3 has 14 residues. Germline CDR1 reads MDHEN; CDR2 reads SYDVKM. The CDR3: CASSSGTLTDTQYF. Written as DNA, the CDR3 is TGTGCCAGCAGTTCCGGGACTCTCACAGATACGCAGTATTTT.

The J gene is TRBJ1-1, the V gene TRBV19; D gene ambiguous. Trimming stripped 8 bases from V and 0 bases from J, with 16 bases between. This CDR3 spans 15 amino acids. Germline loops: CDR1 LNHDA, CDR2 SQIVND (reference sequence). CDR3 bases: TGTGCCAGTTCCGGGGATTCCCTTATGAACACTGAAGCTTTCTTT. Protein: CASSGDSLMNTEAFF.

The rearrangement links TRBV7-8 to TRBJ2-2, with TRBD2 as a possible D gene (5 bases). Trimming shortened V by 2 bases and J by 10 bases, and 20 bases separated the two germline ends. Germline V gene sequence: CDR1 SGHVS, CDR2 FQNEAQ. CDR3 length: 16 residues. The CDR3 here is CASSLPGYTLFSELFF. The CDR3 DNA reads as TGTGCCAGCAGCTTACCGGGGTACACGTTGTTTTCGGAGCTGTTTTTT.

The rearrangement uses TRBV7-9 and TRBJ2-1; TRBD2 matches 13 bases. Trimming cost V 1 base and J 7 bases; bases outside gene matches: 10. Germline V gene data show CDR1 as SEHNR and CDR2 as FQNEAQ (reference sequence). The CDR3 length is 18 residues. Written as DNA, the CDR3 is TGTGCCAGCAGCTTAGTGCGCAGGACTAGCGGGAGTAGGAATGAGCAGTTCTTC. Amino acids: CASSLVRRTSGSRNEQFF.

V is TRBV27 and J is TRBJ2-1; D ambiguous. The CDR3 extends over 13 amino acids. Trimming removed 2 bases from V and 6 bases from J, with 8 bases in between. Germline lookup yields CDR1 MNHEY and CDR2 SMNVEV (reference sequence). DNA of the CDR3: TGTGCCAGCAGTTTACTCGCCGGCAATGAGCAGTTCTTC. It encodes CASSLLAGNEQFF.

Only a few counts were recorded for this clone. The gene calls are TRBV19 and TRBJ1-5; perhaps TRBD1 as D (5 bases). The V end lost 5 bases, the J end lost 0 bases, and 11 bases lay between the germline ends. This CDR3 region has 15 residues. Looked up from germline, CDR1 is LNHDA and CDR2 is SQIVND (reference sequence). The CDR3 spells CASSWTPYSNQPQHF. CDR3 coding DNA: TGTGCCAGTAGTTGGACACCCTATAGCAATCAGCCCCAGCATTTT. The full variable domain, completed using reference TRBV19 and TRBJ1-5, is DGGITQSPKYLFRKEGQNVTLSCEQNLNHDAMYWYRQDPGQGLRLIYYSQIVNDFQKGDIAEGYSVSREKKESFPLTVTSAQKNPTAFYLCASSWTPYSNQPQHFGDGTRLSIL.